This note documents a single T cell receptor (beta chain) sequence. As yet, its antigen is unknown. The study ran its PCR with 60 Vbeta and 13 Jbeta primers. Clones were sequenced by immunoSEQ multiplex PCR, and TCRdb holds only the in-frame ones, with some missing. The table lists approximately 130,000 clones, 84% of them singletons, with 2.7% in the top ten. The data are from a study of cytomegalovirus exposure and HLA in healthy donors. This CDR3 is 15 amino acids long. Germline-derived CDR1 and CDR2 are MGHDK and SYGVNS. Trimming left V 8 bases short and J 5 bases short, with 22 bases between. General study points: Follow-up analysis later connected one missense variant in DCLRE1C with trimming of TCR beta V- and J-genes.

The sample was PBMCs. The sequence came from a middle-aged man in good health and CMV-seronegative. The rearrangement joins TRBV25-1 to TRBJ2-7; TRBD1 is a possible D gene (5 bases). DNA for the CDR3: TGTGCCAGCTCCGCTAGGTCAGGGTCGTGGAACGAGCAGTACTTC. Its translation: CASSARSGSWNEQYF.